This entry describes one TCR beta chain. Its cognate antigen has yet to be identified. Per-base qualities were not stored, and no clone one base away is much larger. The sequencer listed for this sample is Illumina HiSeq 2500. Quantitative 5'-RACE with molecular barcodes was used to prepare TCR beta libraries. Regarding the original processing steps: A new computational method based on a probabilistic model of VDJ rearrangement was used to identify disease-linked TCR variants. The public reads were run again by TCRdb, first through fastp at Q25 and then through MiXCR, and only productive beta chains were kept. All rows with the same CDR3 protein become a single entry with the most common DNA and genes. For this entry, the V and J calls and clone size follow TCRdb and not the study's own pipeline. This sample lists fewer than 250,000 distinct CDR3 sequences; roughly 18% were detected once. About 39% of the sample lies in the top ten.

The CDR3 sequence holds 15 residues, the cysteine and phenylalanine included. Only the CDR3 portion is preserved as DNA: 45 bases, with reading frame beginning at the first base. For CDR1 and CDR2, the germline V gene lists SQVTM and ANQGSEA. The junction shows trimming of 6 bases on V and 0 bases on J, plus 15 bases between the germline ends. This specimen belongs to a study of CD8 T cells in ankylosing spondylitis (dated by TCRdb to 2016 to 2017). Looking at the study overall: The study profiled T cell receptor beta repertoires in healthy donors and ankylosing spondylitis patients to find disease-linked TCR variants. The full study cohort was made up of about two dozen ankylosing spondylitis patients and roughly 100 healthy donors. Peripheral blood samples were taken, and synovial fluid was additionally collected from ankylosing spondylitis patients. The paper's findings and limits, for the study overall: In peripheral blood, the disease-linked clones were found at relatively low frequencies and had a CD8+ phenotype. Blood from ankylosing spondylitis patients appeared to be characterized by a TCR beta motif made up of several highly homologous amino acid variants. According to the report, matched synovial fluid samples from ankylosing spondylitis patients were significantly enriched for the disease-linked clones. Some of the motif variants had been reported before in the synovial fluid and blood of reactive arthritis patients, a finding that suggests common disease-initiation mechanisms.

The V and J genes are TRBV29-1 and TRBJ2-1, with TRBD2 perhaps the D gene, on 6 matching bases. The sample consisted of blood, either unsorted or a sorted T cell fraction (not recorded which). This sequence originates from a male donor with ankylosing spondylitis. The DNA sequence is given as TGCAGCGTGAGGGGAGGCGGGGACTCCTACAATGAGCAGTTCTTC. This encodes CSVRGGGDSYNEQFF.